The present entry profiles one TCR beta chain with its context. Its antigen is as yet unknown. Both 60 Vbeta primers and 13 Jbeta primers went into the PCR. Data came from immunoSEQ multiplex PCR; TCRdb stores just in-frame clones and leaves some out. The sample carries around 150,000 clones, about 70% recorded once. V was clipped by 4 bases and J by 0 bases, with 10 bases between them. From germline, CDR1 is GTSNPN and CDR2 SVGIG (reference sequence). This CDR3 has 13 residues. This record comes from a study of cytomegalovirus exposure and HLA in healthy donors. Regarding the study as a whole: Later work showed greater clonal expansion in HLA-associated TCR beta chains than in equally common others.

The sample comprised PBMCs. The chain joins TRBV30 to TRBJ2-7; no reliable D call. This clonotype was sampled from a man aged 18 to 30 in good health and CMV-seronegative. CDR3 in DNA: TGTGCCTGGAACGGCAGGAACTCCTACGAGCAGTACTTC. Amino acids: CAWNGRNSYEQYF.